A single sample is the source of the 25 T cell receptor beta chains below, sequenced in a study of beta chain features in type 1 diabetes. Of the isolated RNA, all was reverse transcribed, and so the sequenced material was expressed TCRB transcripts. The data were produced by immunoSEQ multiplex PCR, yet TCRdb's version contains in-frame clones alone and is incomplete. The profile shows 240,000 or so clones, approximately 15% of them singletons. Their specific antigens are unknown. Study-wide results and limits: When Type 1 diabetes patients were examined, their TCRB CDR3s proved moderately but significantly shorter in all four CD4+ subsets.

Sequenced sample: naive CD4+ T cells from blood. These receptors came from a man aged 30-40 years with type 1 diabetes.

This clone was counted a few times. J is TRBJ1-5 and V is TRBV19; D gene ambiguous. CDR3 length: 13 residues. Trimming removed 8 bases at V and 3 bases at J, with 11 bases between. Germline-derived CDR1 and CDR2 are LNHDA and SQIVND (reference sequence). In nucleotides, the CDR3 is TGTGCCAGTCAGGCGCGAGTCAATCAGCCCCAGCATTTT. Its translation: CASQARVNQPQHF.

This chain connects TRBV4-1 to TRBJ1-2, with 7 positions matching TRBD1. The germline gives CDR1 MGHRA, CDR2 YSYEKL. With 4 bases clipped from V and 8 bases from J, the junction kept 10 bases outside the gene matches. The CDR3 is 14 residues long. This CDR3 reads CASSPLEGARGYTF. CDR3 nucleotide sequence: TGCGCCAGCAGCCCGCTGGAGGGGGCGAGAGGCTACACCTTC.

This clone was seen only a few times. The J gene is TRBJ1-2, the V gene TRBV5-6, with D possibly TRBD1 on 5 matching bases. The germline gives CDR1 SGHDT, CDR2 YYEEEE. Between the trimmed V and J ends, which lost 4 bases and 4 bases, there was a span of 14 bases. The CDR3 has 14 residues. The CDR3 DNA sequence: TGTGCCAGCAGCGATACTTCGGGGGGCTATGGCTACACCTTC. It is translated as CASSDTSGGYGYTF.

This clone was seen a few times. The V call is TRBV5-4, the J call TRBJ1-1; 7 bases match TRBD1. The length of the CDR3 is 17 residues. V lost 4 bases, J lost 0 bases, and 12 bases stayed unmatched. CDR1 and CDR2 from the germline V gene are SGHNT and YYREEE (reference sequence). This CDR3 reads CASSARDSIVMNTEAFF. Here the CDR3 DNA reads TGTGCCAGCAGCGCCCGGGACAGTATAGTTATGAACACTGAAGCTTTCTTT. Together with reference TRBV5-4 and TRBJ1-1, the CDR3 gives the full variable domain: ETGVTQSPTHLIKTRGQQVTLRCSSQSGHNTVSWYQQALGQGPQFIFQYYREEENGRGNFPPRFSGLQFPNYSSELNVNALELDDSALYLCASSARDSIVMNTEAFFGQGTRLTVV.

The CDR3 nucleotides are TGTGCCAGCAGCTTGACGTCCGGACAGGGGAATCAGCCCCAGCATTTT. Translation gives CASSLTSGQGNQPQHF. The rearrangement links TRBV7-9 to TRBJ1-5; 9 bases fit TRBD1. V shed 3 bases, J shed 4 bases, and the junction held 7 bases outside the gene matches. The CDR3 is 16 residues long. CDR1 and CDR2 (germline): SEHNR, FQNEAQ (reference sequence).

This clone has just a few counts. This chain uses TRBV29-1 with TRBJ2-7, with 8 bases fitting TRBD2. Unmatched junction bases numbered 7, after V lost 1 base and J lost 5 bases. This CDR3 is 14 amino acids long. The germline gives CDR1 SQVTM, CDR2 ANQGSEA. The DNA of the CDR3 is TGCAGCGTTGAAGGAAGCCGGGGGGGGAACGAGCAGTACTTC. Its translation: CSVEGSRGGNEQYF.

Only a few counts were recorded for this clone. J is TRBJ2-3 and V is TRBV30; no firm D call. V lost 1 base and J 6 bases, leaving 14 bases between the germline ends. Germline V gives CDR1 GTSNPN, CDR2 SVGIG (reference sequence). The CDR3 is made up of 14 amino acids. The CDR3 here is CAWSGRVPEDTQYF. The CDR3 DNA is TGTGCCTGGAGTGGCCGGGTCCCCGAGGATACGCAGTATTTT.

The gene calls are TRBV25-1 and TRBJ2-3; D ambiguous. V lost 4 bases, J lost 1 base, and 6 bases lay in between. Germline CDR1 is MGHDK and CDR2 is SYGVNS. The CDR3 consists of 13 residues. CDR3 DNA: TGTGCCAGCAGTGCCCATGGCACAGATACGCAGTATTTT. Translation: CASSAHGTDTQYF.

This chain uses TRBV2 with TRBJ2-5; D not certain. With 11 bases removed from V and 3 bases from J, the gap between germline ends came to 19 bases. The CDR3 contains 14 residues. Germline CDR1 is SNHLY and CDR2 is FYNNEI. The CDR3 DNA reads TGTGCCGGTGCTCCGGGTTCGAGGAAAGAGACCCAGTACTTC. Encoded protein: CAGAPGSRKETQYF.

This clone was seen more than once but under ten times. The CDR3 DNA follows: TGTGCCAGCAGGCAGACAGGGACCTACGAGCAGTACTTC. Protein: CASRQTGTYEQYF. The chain is built from TRBV14 and TRBJ2-7; 7 bases are a match to TRBD1. The ends lost 6 bases at V and 2 bases at J; junction bases unmatched: 4. Germline values: CDR1 SGHDN, CDR2 FVKESK. The CDR3 runs 13 residues.

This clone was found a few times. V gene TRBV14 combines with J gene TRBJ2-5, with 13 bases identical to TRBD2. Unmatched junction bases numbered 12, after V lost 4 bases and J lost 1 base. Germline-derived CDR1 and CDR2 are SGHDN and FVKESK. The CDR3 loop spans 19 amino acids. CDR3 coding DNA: TGTGCCAGCAGCCTAACTAGCGGGAGGGCTTCAGACCTCCAAGAGACCCAGTACTTC. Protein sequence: CASSLTSGRASDLQETQYF.

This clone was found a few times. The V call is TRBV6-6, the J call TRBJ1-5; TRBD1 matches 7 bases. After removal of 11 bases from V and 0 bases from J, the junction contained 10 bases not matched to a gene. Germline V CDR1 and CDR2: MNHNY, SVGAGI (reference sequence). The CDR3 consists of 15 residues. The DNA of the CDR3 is TGTGCCTCATCCGGGACAGAGTATAGCAATCAGCCCCAGCATTTT. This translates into CASSGTEYSNQPQHF.

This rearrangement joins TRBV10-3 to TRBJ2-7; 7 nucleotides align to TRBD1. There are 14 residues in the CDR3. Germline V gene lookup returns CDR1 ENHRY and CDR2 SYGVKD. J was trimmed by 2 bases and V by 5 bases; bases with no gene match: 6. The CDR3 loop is CAISTGAQTYEQYF. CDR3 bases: TGTGCCATCAGTACAGGGGCACAGACCTACGAGCAGTACTTC.

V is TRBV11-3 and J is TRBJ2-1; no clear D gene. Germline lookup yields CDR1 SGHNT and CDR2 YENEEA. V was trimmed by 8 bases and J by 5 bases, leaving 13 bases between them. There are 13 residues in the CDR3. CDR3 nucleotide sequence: TGTGCCAGCCGCCTGACGGGTGACAATGAGCAGTTCTTC. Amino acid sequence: CASRLTGDNEQFF.

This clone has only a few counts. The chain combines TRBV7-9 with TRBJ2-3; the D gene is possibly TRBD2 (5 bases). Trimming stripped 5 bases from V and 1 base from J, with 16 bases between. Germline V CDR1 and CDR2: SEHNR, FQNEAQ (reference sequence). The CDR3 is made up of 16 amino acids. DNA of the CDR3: TGTGCCAGCAGCCCCCCGAGGGAACGAGGCACAGATACGCAGTATTTT. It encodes CASSPPRERGTDTQYF.

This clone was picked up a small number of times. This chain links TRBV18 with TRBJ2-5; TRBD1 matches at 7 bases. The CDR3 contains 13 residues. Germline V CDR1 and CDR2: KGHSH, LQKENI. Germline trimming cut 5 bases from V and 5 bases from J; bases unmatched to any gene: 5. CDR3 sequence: CASSSTGLETQYF. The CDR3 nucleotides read TGTGCCAGCTCATCGACAGGGCTGGAGACCCAGTACTTC.

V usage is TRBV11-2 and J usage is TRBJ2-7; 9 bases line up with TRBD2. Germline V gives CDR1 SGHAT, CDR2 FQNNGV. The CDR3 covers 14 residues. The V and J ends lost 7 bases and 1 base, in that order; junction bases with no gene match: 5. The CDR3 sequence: CASNPGLASYEQYF. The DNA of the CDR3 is TGTGCCAGCAACCCGGGACTAGCTTCCTACGAGCAGTACTTC.

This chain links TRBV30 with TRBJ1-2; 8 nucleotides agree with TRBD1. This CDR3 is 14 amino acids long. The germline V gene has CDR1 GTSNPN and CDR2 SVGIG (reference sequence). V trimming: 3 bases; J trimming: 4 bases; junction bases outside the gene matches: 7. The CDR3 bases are TGTGCCTGGAGGGCTGGACAGGGCACCTATGGCTACACCTTC. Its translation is CAWRAGQGTYGYTF.

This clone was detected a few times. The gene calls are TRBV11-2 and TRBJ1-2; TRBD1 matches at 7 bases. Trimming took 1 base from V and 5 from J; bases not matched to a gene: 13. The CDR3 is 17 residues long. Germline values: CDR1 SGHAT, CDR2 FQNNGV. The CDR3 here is CASSLGRGQPSAYGYTF. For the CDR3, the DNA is TGTGCCAGCAGCTTAGGTCGGGGACAGCCATCGGCTTATGGCTACACCTTC.

The CDR3 is CASSRDRGRGGDTQYF. The DNA of the CDR3 is TGTGCCAGCAGCCGGGACAGGGGTAGAGGTGGAGATACGCAGTATTTT. The V call is TRBV5-4, the J call TRBJ2-3; 10 bases map to TRBD1. The germline V gene has CDR1 SGHNT and CDR2 YYREEE (reference sequence). The CDR3 is 16 amino acids. V gave up 4 bases and J gave up 5 bases; unmatched junction bases: 10.

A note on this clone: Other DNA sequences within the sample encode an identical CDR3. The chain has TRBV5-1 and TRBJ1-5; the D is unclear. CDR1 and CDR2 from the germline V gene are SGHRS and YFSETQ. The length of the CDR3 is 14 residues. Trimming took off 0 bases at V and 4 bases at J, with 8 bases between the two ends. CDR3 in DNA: TGCGCCAGCAGCTTGGGCACGGGGAATCAGCCCCAGCATTTT. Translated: CASSLGTGNQPQHF.

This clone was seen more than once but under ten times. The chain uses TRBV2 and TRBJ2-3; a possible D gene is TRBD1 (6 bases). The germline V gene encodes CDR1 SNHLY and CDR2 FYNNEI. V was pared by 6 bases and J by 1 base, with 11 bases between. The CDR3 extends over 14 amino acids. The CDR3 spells CASSEQGRTDTQYF. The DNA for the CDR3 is TGTGCCAGCAGCGAACAGGGTCGCACAGATACGCAGTATTTT.

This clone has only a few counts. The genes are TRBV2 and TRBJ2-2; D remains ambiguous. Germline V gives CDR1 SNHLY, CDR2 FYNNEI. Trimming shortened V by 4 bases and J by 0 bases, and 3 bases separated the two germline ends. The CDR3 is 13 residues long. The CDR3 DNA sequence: TGTGCCAGCAGTGCTGCGAACACCGGGGAGCTGTTTTTT. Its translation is CASSAANTGELFF.

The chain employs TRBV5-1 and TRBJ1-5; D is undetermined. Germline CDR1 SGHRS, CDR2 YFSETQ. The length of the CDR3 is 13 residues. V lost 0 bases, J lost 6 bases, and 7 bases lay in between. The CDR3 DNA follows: TGCGCCAGCAGCTTGGAAACGGGTCAGCCCCAGCATTTT. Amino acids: CASSLETGQPQHF.

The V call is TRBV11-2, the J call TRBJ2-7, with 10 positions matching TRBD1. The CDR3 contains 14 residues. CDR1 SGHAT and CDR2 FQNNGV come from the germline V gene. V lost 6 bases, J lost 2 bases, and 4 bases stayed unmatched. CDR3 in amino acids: CASRRTGGAYEQYF. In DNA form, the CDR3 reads TGTGCCAGCAGGCGGACAGGGGGGGCCTACGAGCAGTACTTC.